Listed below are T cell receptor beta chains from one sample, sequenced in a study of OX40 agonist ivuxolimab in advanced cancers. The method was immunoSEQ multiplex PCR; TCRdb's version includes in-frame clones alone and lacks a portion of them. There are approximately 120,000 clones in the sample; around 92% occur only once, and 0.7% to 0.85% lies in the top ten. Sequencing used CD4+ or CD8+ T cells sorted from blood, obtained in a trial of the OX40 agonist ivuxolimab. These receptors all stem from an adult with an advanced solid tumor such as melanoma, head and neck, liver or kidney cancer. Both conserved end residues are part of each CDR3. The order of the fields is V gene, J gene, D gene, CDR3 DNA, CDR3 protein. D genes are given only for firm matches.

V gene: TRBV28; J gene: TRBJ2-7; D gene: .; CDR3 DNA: TGTGCCAGCACCGACCCGGCAGTCCACGAGCAGTACTTC; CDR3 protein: CASTDPAVHEQYF
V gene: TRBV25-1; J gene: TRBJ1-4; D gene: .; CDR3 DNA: TGTGCCAGCAGTGAATATACACCACCGGGTAATGAAAAACTGTTTTTT; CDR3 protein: CASSEYTPPGNEKLFF
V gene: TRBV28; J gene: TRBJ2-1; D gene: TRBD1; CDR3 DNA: TGTGCCAGCAGCTCGGGACAGGGGGCGAAAAATGAGCAGTTCTTC; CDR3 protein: CASSSGQGAKNEQFF
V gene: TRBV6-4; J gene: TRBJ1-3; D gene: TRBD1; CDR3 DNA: TGTGCCAGCAGTGAGACAGGGGACTCTGGAAACACCATATATTTT; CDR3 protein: CASSETGDSGNTIYF
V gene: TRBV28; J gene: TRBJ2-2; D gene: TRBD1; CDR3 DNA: TGTGCCAGCAGTACGCGGAGGACAGGAGCAAACACCGGGGAGCTGTTTTTT; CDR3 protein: CASSTRRTGANTGELFF
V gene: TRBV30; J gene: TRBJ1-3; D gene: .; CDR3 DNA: TGTGCCTGGAGTGTAAACTTACGAGGGCCTGGAAACACCATATATTTT; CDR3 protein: CAWSVNLRGPGNTIYF
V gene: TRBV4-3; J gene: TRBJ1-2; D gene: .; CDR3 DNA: TGCGCCAGCAGCCAAGATCGGGCGGCCTATGGCTACACCTTC; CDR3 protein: CASSQDRAAYGYTF
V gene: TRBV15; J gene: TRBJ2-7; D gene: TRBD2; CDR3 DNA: TGTGCCACCAGCAGAGATCGGGGGGGCGCCAGGGGAGCAAGGAGGCCCTACGAGCAGTACTTC; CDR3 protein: CATSRDRGGARGARRPYEQYF
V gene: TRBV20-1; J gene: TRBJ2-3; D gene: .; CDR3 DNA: TGCAGTGCTAGCACAGATACGCAGTATTTT; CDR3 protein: CSASTDTQYF
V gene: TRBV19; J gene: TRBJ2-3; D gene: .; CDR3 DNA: TGTGCCAGTAATCCTCAGACCTTCACAGATACGCAGTATTTT; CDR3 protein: CASNPQTFTDTQYF